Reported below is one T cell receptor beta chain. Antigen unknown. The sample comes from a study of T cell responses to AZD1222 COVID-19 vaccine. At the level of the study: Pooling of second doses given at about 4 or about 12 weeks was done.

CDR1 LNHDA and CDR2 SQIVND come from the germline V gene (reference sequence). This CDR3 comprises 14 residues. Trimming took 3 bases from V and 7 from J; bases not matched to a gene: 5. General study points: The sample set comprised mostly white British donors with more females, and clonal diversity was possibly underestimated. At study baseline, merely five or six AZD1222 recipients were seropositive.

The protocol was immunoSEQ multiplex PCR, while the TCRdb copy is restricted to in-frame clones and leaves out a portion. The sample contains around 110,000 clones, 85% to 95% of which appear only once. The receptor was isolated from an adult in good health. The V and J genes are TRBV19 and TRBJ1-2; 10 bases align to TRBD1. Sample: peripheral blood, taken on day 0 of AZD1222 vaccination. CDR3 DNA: TGTGCCAGTAGTATTAGTGGGACAGGGGCTGGCTACACCTTC. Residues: CASSISGTGAGYTF.